This TCR beta chain is drawn from a study of blood T cell repertoires in COVID-19. Study background: COVID-19 samples, acute and convalescent, were from the United States, Italy and Spain.

How the authors handled the data: Quantification of nucleated cells was approximated via reference gene primer amplification. Generated by immunoSEQ multiplex PCR, the TCRdb table keeps only in-frame clones and is missing some. That table furnishes V, J and clone size, whereas the DNA furnished D and trimming. Among approximately 32,000 clones listed, 91% were seen once. The CDR3 runs to 13 residues. CDR1 and CDR2 (germline): MNHEY, SMNVEV (reference sequence). Trimming stripped 3 bases from V and 1 base from J, with 7 bases between. The chain recombines TRBV27 with TRBJ2-7; D unresolved. The sequenced sample was peripheral blood. The TCR was taken from a man between 60 and 75 years old with acute or convalescent COVID-19. The CDR3 loop reads CASSLGRSYEQYF. In nucleotides, the CDR3 is TGTGCCAGCAGTTTGGGCAGATCCTACGAGCAGTACTTC.